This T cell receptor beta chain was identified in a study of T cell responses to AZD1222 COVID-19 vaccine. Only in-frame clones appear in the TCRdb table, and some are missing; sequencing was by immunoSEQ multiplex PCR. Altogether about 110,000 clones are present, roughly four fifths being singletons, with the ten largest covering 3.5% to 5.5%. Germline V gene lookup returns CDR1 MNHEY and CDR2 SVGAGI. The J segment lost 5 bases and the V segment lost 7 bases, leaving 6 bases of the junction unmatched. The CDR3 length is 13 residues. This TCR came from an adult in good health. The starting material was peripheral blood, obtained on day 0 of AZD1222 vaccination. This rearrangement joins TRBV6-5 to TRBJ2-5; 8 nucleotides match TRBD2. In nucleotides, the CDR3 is TGTGCCAGCACTCCCACGGGGGGGGAGACCCAGTACTTC. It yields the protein CASTPTGGETQYF.